Below, one T cell receptor beta chain is given with its context. Its antigen remains unknown. The entry originates in a study of cytomegalovirus exposure and HLA in healthy donors. Notes on the study in general: Most TCR beta V segments were productive about 87% or about 30% of the time in an earlier analysis.

CDR1 and CDR2 from the germline V gene are SQVTM and ANQGSEA. Between the trimmed V and J ends, which lost 3 bases and 1 base, there was a span of 9 bases. CDR3 length: 13 residues. It was with 60 Vbeta and 13 Jbeta primers that the PCR ran. Assay used: immunoSEQ multiplex PCR; TCRdb lists only in-frame clones, some missing. Here the sample spans roughly 120,000 clones, roughly 80% being singletons. The receptor comes from a young man in good health and CMV-seropositive. Sample: PBMCs. The chain employs TRBV29-1 and TRBJ2-5; D not resolved. The CDR3 region is CSVEYSIQETQYF. The CDR3 nucleotides are TGCAGCGTTGAGTACAGTATCCAAGAGACCCAGTACTTC.